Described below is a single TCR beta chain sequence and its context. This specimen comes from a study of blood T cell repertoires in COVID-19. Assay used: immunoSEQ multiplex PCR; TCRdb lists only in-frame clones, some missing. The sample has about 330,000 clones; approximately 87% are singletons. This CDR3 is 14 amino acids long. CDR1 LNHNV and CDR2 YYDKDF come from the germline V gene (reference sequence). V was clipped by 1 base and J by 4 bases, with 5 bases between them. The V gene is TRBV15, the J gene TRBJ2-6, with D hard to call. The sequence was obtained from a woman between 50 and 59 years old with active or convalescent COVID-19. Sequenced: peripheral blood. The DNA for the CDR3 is TGTGCCACCAGCAGAGGTCGGGGGGCCAACGTCCTGACTTTC. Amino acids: CATSRGRGANVLTF.